The 16 T cell receptor beta chains below all came from one sample that was sequenced in a study of T cell changes during pregnancy in multiple sclerosis. Measured with immunoSEQ multiplex PCR; TCRdb has only the in-frame clones, and not every one. Here the sample spans tens of thousands of clones, roughly 84% being singletons. Sequences were derived from CD8+ T cells from peripheral blood mononuclear cells, sampled before pregnancy. The origin of the receptors is a female donor with multiple sclerosis, enrolled in a pregnancy study.

The genes are TRBV5-5 and TRBJ1-2; the D gene is possibly TRBD1 (5 bases). Germline assignment: CDR1 SGHKS and CDR2 YYEKEE (reference sequence). Trimming took off 4 bases at V and 2 bases at J, with 21 bases between the two ends. This CDR3 has 17 residues. CDR3 protein: CASSLTQRGIGNYGYTF. CDR3 nucleotides: TGTGCCAGCAGCCTTACCCAGCGGGGGATCGGCAACTATGGCTACACCTTC.

The chain carries TRBV6-1 and TRBJ2-1; D is unresolved. V was trimmed by 6 bases and J by 4 bases, leaving 13 bases between them. CDR1 is MNHNS, CDR2 SASEGT, per germline. The CDR3 is made up of 14 amino acids. The CDR3: CASSPTVEYNEQFF. CDR3 nucleotide sequence: TGTGCCAGCAGCCCCACGGTGGAGTACAATGAGCAGTTCTTC.

This chain uses TRBV27 with TRBJ2-7; the match to TRBD1 covers 11 bases. Germline V lookup: CDR1 MNHEY, CDR2 SMNVEV (reference sequence). This CDR3 region has 15 residues. V shed 5 bases, J shed 2 bases, and the junction held 5 bases outside the gene matches. The CDR3: CASSPGQGDPYEQYF. CDR3 nucleotides: TGTGCCAGCAGTCCGGGACAGGGGGATCCCTACGAGCAGTACTTC.

The chain has TRBV6-6 and TRBJ2-1; D may be TRBD2 (6 bases). V gave up 2 bases and J gave up 4 bases, with 9 bases separating them. The V gene's germline CDR1 is MNHNY and CDR2 SVGAGI (reference sequence). This CDR3 is 14 amino acids long. The CDR3 spells CASSYGAGYNEQFF. Written as DNA, the CDR3 is TGTGCCAGCAGTTACGGGGCGGGGTACAATGAGCAGTTCTTC.

The genes are TRBV28 and TRBJ2-7; TRBD2 matches at 7 bases. Germline CDR1 and CDR2: MDHEN and SYDVKM. CDR3 length: 17 residues. J was trimmed by 0 bases and V by 5 bases; bases with no gene match: 13. CDR3 sequence (DNA): TGTGCCAGCAGTAGAATGGGGGAGGGCCTCTACTCCTACGAGCAGTACTTC. Protein: CASSRMGEGLYSYEQYF.

The chain has TRBV19 and TRBJ2-2; 11 bases align to TRBD2. The CDR3 spans 17 residues. Germline CDR1 reads LNHDA; CDR2 reads SQIVND (reference sequence). The V gene end was trimmed by 6 bases and the J gene end by 2 bases; junction bases not matched to a gene: 8. CDR3 amino acids: CASRPGLAGLNTGELFF. CDR3 sequence (DNA): TGTGCCAGTAGACCCGGACTAGCGGGTCTCAACACCGGGGAGCTGTTTTTT.

CDR3 amino acids: CASSDDPSDSNEQFF. In DNA form, the CDR3 reads TGTGCCAGCAGTGACGATCCTAGCGATTCAAATGAGCAGTTCTTC. The V and J genes are TRBV6-4 and TRBJ2-1; maybe TRBD2 (6 bases). This CDR3 spans 15 amino acids. Germline loops: CDR1 MRHNA, CDR2 SNTAGT. The ends were cut back, 2 bases at V and 7 bases at J, with 15 bases in the middle.

The V gene is TRBV27, the J gene TRBJ1-1, with 9 bases fitting TRBD1. Trimming took 6 bases from V and 6 from J; bases not matched to a gene: 2. This CDR3 contains 12 residues. The germline CDR1 and CDR2 sequences are MNHEY and SMNVEV (reference sequence). The CDR3 nucleotides are TGTGCCAGCAGGGGGGACAGGGCTGAAGCTTTCTTT. As protein: CASRGDRAEAFF.

The chain couples TRBV9 to TRBJ2-2; 7 bases are a match to TRBD2. Trimming took 3 bases from V and 4 from J; bases not matched to a gene: 9. Germline V gives CDR1 SGDLS, CDR2 YYNGEE. This CDR3 has 16 amino acids. The CDR3 nucleotides read TGTGCCAGCAGCGCGGGGGGAGGTTTCGGCACCGGGGAGCTGTTTTTT. This gives the protein CASSAGGGFGTGELFF.

V usage is TRBV4-3 and J usage is TRBJ2-1; no definite D call. V shed 1 base and J shed 0 bases, with 10 bases lying between them. Looked up from germline, CDR1 is LGHNA and CDR2 is YSLEER. This CDR3 has 16 residues. The DNA for the CDR3 is TGCGCCAGCAGCCAAGCCGGAGCCAGCTCCTACAATGAGCAGTTCTTC. It encodes CASSQAGASSYNEQFF.

This clone was found a few times. The gene calls are TRBV6-4 and TRBJ2-3, with 7 positions matching TRBD2. CDR1 and CDR2 (germline): MRHNA, SNTAGT. With V trimmed by 4 bases and J by 4 bases, 8 bases remained unmatched. This CDR3 is built from 15 residues. CDR3 DNA: TGTGCCAGCAGTGTATCCAGGGAGGGGTCAGATACGCAGTATTTT. As protein: CASSVSREGSDTQYF.

The rearrangement uses TRBV10-2 and TRBJ2-6, with TRBD1 matching 10 bases. From germline, CDR1 is WSHSY and CDR2 SAAADI. The J segment lost 0 bases and the V segment lost 5 bases, leaving 7 bases of the junction unmatched. The CDR3 has 18 residues. Here the CDR3 reads CASSMGTGDYSGANVLTF. CDR3 nucleotides: TGCGCCAGCAGTATGGGGACAGGGGACTACTCTGGGGCCAACGTCCTGACTTTC.

This sequence joins TRBV9 and TRBJ2-7; maybe TRBD2 (6 bases). The germline gives CDR1 SGDLS, CDR2 YYNGEE. V lost 2 bases to trimming and J lost 3 bases, with 9 bases between them. The CDR3 contains 13 residues. CDR3 residues: CASSVGGNYEQYF. The CDR3 coding sequence is TGTGCCAGCAGCGTGGGAGGCAACTACGAGCAGTACTTC.

The chain recombines TRBV5-1 with TRBJ2-1, with 12 bases that match TRBD2. This CDR3 is built from 17 residues. Trimming took 4 bases from V and 6 from J; bases not matched to a gene: 11. The germline V gene encodes CDR1 SGHRS and CDR2 YFSETQ. The CDR3 DNA sequence: TGCGCCAGCAGCCCCTACTCTAGACTAGCGGGGGTCAATGAGCAGTTCTTC. Translation: CASSPYSRLAGVNEQFF. Combining the CDR3 with reference TRBV5-1 and TRBJ2-1 gives the whole variable domain KAGVTQTPRYLIKTRGQQVTLSCSPISGHRSVSWYQQTPGQGLQFLFEYFSETQRNKGNFPGRFSGRQFSNSRSEMNVSTLELGDSALYLCASSPYSRLAGVNEQFFGPGTRLTVL.

V and J are TRBV5-1 and TRBJ2-7; TRBD1 matches at 10 bases. Losses at the gene ends were 4 bases for V and 5 bases for J; bases not matched to a gene: 6. In germline, CDR1 is SGHRS, CDR2 YFSETQ. The CDR3 is 14 residues long. The CDR3 spells CASSQGTGAHEQYF. CDR3 coding DNA: TGCGCCAGCAGCCAAGGGACAGGGGCCCACGAGCAGTACTTC.

In nucleotides, the CDR3 is TGTGCCATCGGGCGGGCAGGCTTCTCTGGAAACACCATATATTTT. As protein: CAIGRAGFSGNTIYF. The chain joins TRBV10-3 to TRBJ1-3; D is ambiguous. The CDR3 sequence is 15 residues long. Between the trimmed V and J ends, which lost 8 bases and 0 bases, there was a span of 14 bases. Germline V lookup: CDR1 ENHRY, CDR2 SYGVKD.